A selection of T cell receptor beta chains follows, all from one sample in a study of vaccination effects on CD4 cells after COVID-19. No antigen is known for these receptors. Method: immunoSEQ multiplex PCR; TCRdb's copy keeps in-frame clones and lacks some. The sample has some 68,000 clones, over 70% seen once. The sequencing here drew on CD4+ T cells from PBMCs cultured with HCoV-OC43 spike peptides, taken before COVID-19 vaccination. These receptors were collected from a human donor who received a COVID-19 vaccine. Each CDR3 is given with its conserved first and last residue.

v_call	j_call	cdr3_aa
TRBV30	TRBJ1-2	CAWSVSPIETNYGYTF
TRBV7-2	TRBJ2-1	CASGKRGGIYEQFF
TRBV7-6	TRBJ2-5	CASSSGSGALGETQYF
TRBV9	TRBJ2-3	CASSRILAGGGAATDTQYF
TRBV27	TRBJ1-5	CASSLIGQARLPQHF
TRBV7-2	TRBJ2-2	CAPIRGNTGELFF
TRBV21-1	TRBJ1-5	CASSRGQEGQQDQPQHF
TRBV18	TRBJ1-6	CASSGRQGANSPLHF
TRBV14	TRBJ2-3	CASSPITGTSTDTQYF
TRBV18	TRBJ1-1	CASSPLGQDTEAFF
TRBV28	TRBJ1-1	CASSSFRTGGGTEAFF
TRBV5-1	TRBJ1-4	CASSLDSTNEKLFF
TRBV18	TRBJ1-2	CASSPIRDRANYGYTF
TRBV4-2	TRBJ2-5	CASSPGTDSQETQYF
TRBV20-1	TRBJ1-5	CSASLGPGNQPQHF
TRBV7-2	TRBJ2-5	CASSSDRGRETQYF
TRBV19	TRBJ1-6	CASSKARDSPLHF